The sequence of this T cell receptor beta chain was determined in a study of blood T cell repertoires in COVID-19. Clones were sequenced by immunoSEQ multiplex PCR, and TCRdb holds only the in-frame ones, with some missing. Among about 63,000 clones listed, around 88% were seen once. After removal of 8 bases from V and 9 bases from J, the junction contained 21 bases not matched to a gene. Germline V CDR1 and CDR2: SNHLY, FYNNEI. The CDR3 runs 16 residues. This clone was recorded once. The sequence came from a human donor in a cohort sampled during active COVID-19. Sample: peripheral blood. The chain is built from TRBV2 and TRBJ2-7, with 8 nucleotides matching TRBD2. CDR3 sequence reads: CASSQSLAGGHPGQYF. DNA for the CDR3: TGTGCCAGCTCCCAAAGCCTCGCGGGAGGTCACCCCGGGCAGTACTTC.